This entry features one T cell receptor (beta chain) sequence. This sample was included in a study of blood T cells in healthy people across ages. Germline loops: CDR1 DFQATT, CDR2 SNEGSKA (reference sequence). CDR3 length: 13 amino acids. With 6 bases clipped from V and 1 base from J, the junction kept 4 bases outside the gene matches. The second PCR ran about 6 to 11 cycles with a sample-barcoded 5' primer and J-beta primers. Per sample, CDR3-containing paired-end reads numbered at least 2.5 million. TCRdb analysed the 5' RACE reads with MiXCR anew, one entry per CDR3 protein. Seen here are about 620,000 distinct CDR3 sequences, around 21% observed once, and the top ten hold roughly 3.7%. Each sample yielded at least 6.5 million isolated PBMCs. RNA extraction gave at least 5 micrograms of total RNA per sample.

The TCR originated in a man aged 70-80 years in good health. The chain couples TRBV20-1 to TRBJ1-1, with 8 bases identical to TRBD1. Sequencing input: blood. For the CDR3, the DNA is TGCAGTGCCAGGGACAGGAAGAACACTGAAGCTTTCTTT. Translated, it gives CSARDRKNTEAFF.